Shown below are 2 T cell receptor beta chains from a single sample sequenced in a study of blood T cell repertoires in COVID-19 (TCRdb year 2020). Library preparation was by the immunoSEQ multiplex PCR assay. In its TCRdb copy, this immuneACCESS table keeps in-frame sequences only and misses some clones. Where compared with another copy, unresolved V genes explain less than half of these, and the others have no known cause. The sample table holds around 97,000 clones, of which approximately 80% were seen once. The ten largest account for 8% to 13% of the sample. Sequencing input: peripheral blood. These receptor sequences come from a man between 70 and 80 years old with acute or convalescent COVID-19.

This clone was counted a single time. Its ends do not fully match the called genes, so a read error is possible. This chain joins TRBV11-2 and TRBJ2-7, with 9 bases identical to TRBD1. CDR3 length equals 15 residues. Germline CDR1 is SGHAT and CDR2 is FQNNGV. The CDR3: CASSLDPGQGYVLYF. In nucleotides, the CDR3 is TGTGCCAGCAGCCTAGATCCGGGACAGGGCTATGTATTGTACTTC.

The chain combines TRBV3-1 (or the pseudogene TRBV3-2) with TRBJ1-5, with D unresolved. CDR1 and CDR2 from the germline V gene are LGHDT and YNNKEL (reference sequence). The V and J ends lost 0 bases and 1 base respectively, with 7 bases between them. CDR3 length: 15 residues. CDR3 nucleotides: TGTGCCAGCAGCCAAGACCCTATAAGCAATCAGCCCCAGCATTTT. It codes for CASSQDPISNQPQHF.